Included here is one TCR beta chain sequence, with context. Its antigen is as yet unknown. Only in-frame clones appear in the TCRdb table, and some are missing; sequencing was by immunoSEQ multiplex PCR. The data show over 110,000 clones, with 85% to 90% seen just once and 1.5% to 2% held by the top ten. These data come from a study of T cell responses to AZD1222 COVID-19 vaccine. Regarding the study as a whole: Increases in Spike-specific TCR breadth and depth were seen after two AZD1222 doses. Along spike, vaccine-associated CD4 TCRs were found throughout, with dominance at 160-218 and 743-854. Possibly, clonal diversity was underestimated; donors were largely white British and included more females.

The receptor's source is an adult who received the AZD1222 COVID-19 vaccine. Sequencing used peripheral blood, obtained 28 days after the second AZD1222 dose.

Here the CDR3 reads CASPRGNREGNTEAFF. As DNA, the CDR3 is TGCGCCAGCCCTCGTGGGAACAGGGAGGGGAACACTGAAGCTTTCTTT. V and J are TRBV23-1 and TRBJ1-1; D is perhaps TRBD1 (6 bases). TRBV23-1 belongs to the ORF category, with a function that is uncertain. V gave up 8 bases and J gave up 1 base, with 20 bases separating them. The CDR3 is made up of 16 amino acids.